The present TCR beta chain was sequenced within a study of cytomegalovirus exposure and HLA in healthy donors. General observations from the study: Follow-up analysis found HLA locus-dependent TCR association rates, highest for DRB1 and lowest for HLA-C.

The ends lost 2 bases at V and 6 bases at J; junction bases unmatched: 6. The CDR3 runs to 15 residues. Germline V gene data show CDR1 as MDHEN and CDR2 as SYDVKM. Worth noting for this clone: Its antigen is unknown.

PCR amplification relied on 60 Vbeta primers (plus 13 Jbeta primers). Data came from immunoSEQ multiplex PCR; TCRdb stores just in-frame clones and leaves some out. The table shows just under 250,000 clones, with more than 75% occurring only once. The sample was PBMCs. The J gene is TRBJ2-7, the V gene TRBV28; 11 bases line up with TRBD2. This receptor was taken from a woman aged 40 to 50 in good health and CMV-seropositive. Here the CDR3 reads CASSLIAGGLSEQYF. DNA of the CDR3: TGTGCCAGCAGTTTAATAGCGGGGGGGCTTTCCGAGCAGTACTTC.